This T cell receptor (beta chain) was sequenced for a study of identical twins. General study results and limits: Alpha sequences out of frame and shared by twins had excess low generation probability.

TCRdb called the 5' RACE reads again in MiXCR, with one record for every CDR3 protein. The sample lists approximately 670,000 distinct CDR3 sequences; roughly 6.2% were seen once. In the case of this clonotype: The antigen is not known.

V trimming: 6 bases; J trimming: 8 bases; junction bases outside the gene matches: 8. This CDR3 has 16 amino acids. The source of this sequence is a man in his late teens or twenties in good health. The gene calls are TRBV12-3 or TRBV12-4 and TRBJ2-1, with 15 positions matching TRBD2. The sequenced sample consisted of naive T cells sorted from blood. The chain's CDR3 is CASRRGTSGRRDEQFF. The CDR3 nucleotides are TGTGCCAGCAGGAGAGGGACTAGCGGGAGGAGGGATGAGCAGTTCTTC.